This TCR beta chain was documented in a study of blood T cell repertoires in COVID-19. Study-wide background: There were acute and convalescent COVID-19 samples, and they came from the United States, Italy and Spain.

Repertoires were generated with immunoSEQ multiplex PCR, while TCRdb's copy carries only in-frame clones and drops some. The sample records 200,000 to 250,000 clones, 65% to 90% being singletons. CDR3 size: 15 residues. Germline assignment: CDR1 SGHRS and CDR2 YFSETQ. The V end lost 0 bases, the J end lost 8 bases, and 14 bases lay between the germline ends. The receptor was isolated from a human donor in a cohort sampled during active COVID-19. The sequencing sample was made of peripheral blood. The chain employs TRBV5-1 and TRBJ1-4; no clear D gene. The CDR3 region has the DNA TGCGCCAGCAGCTTGGATGGGCGGGTTGAAGAAAAACTGTTTTTT. It translates to CASSLDGRVEEKLFF.